This T cell receptor (beta chain) was obtained from a study of read filtering for tumor transcriptome and immune sequencing. In the study overall: IR-seq gave about 3.5 to 10.27 million TCR reads per sample; RNA-seq gave roughly 80 to 1,400.

J gave up 6 bases and V 10 bases, and 15 bases lay outside the gene matches. Germline V gives CDR1 LNHDA, CDR2 SQIVND (reference sequence). The CDR3 extends over 14 amino acids. Study-wide findings and caveats: In IR-seq, single-read clonotypes were around 85% of clonotypes but around 4% of reads. Dropping single-read clonotypes raised IR-seq and RNA-seq shared-clonotype correlation. This fraction held mixed bone marrow immune cells after CD138-negative sorting.

The library was built from around 380 ng RNA with molecular barcoded adaptors for alpha/delta and beta/gamma chains. A single record per CDR3 protein comes from TCRdb applying MiXCR to the reads. The sample has about 47,000 distinct CDR3 sequences; roughly 12% are singletons. This clonotype was observed at least ten times. Its cognate antigen is unknown. The chain employs TRBV19 and TRBJ2-7; 7 bases agree with TRBD1. Sequenced input: a population of CD138-negative cells sorted from bone marrow. This TCR came from a donor at least 40 years old with multiple myeloma. CDR3 protein: CANLGQLTRGEQYF. As DNA, the CDR3 is TGTGCCAACCTGGGACAGCTCACCCGAGGCGAGCAGTACTTC. Combining the CDR3 with reference TRBV19 and TRBJ2-7 gives the whole variable domain DGGITQSPKYLFRKEGQNVTLSCEQNLNHDAMYWYRQDPGQGLRLIYYSQIVNDFQKGDIAEGYSVSREKKESFPLTVTSAQKNPTAFYLCANLGQLTRGEQYFGPGTRLTVT.